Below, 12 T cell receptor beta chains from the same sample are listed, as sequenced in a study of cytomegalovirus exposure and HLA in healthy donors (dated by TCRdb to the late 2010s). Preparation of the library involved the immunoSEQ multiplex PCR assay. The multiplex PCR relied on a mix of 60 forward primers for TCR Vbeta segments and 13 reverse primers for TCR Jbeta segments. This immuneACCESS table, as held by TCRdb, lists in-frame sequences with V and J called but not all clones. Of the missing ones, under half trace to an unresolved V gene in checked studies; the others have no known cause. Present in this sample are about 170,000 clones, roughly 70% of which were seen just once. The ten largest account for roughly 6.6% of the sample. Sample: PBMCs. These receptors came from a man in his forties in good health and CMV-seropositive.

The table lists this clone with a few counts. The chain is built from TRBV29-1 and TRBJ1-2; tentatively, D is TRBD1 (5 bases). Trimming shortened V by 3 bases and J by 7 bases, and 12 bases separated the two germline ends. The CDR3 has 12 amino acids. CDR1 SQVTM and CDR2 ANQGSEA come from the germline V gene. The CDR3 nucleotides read TGCAGCGTTGAGGACACGGGCGGTGGCTACACCTTC. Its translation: CSVEDTGGGYTF.

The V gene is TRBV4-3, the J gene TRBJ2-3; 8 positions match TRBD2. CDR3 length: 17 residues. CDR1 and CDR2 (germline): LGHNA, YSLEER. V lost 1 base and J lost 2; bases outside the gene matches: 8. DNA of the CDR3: TGCGCCAGCAGCCAAGCCACCGGGACTAGGGACACAGATACGCAGTATTTT. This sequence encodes CASSQATGTRDTDTQYF.

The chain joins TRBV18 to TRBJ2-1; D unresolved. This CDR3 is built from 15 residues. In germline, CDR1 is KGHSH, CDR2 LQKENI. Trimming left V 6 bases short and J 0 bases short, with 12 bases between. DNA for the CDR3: TGTGCCAGCTCCCCCTCACTGAGCTCCTACAATGAGCAGTTCTTC. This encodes CASSPSLSSYNEQFF.

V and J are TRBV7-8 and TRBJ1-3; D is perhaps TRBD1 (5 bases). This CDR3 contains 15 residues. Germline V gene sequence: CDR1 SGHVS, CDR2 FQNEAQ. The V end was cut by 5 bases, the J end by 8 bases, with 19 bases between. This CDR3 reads CASSPHLGGAYTIYF. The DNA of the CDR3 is TGTGCCAGCAGCCCTCACCTAGGCGGGGCCTACACCATATATTTT.

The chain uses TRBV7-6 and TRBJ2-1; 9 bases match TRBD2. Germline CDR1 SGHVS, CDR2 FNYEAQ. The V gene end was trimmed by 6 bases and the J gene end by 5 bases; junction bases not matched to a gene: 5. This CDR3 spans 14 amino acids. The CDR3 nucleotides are TGTGCCAGCAGAGATGGCGGGGGGGACAATGAGCAGTTCTTC. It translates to CASRDGGGDNEQFF.

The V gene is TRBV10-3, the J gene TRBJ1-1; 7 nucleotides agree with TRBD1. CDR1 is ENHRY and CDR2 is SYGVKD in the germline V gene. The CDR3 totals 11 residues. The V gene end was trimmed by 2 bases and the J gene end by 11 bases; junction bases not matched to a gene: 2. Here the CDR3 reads CAISETGVAFF. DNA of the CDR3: TGTGCCATCAGTGAGACAGGGGTCGCTTTCTTT.

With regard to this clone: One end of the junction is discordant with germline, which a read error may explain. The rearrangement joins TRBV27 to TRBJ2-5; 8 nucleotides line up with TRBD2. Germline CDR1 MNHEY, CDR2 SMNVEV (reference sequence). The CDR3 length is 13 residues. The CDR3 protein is CASRYFYGGDEDF. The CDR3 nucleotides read TGTGCCAGCCGTTACTTTTACGGGGGGGACGAGGACTTC.

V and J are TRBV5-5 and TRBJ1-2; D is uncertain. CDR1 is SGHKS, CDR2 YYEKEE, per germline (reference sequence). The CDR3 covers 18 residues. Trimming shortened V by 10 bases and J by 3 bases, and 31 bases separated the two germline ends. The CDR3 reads CAHTTEAFVQRPYYGYTF. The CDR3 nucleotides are TGTGCCCACACTACCGAGGCCTTCGTCCAGAGGCCCTACTATGGCTACACCTTC.

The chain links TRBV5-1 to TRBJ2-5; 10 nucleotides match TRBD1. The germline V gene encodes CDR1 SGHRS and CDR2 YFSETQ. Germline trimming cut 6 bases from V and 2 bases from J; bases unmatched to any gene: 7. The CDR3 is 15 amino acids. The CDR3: CASTRTGGVQETQYF. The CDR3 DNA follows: TGCGCCAGCACCCGGACAGGGGGAGTACAAGAGACCCAGTACTTC.

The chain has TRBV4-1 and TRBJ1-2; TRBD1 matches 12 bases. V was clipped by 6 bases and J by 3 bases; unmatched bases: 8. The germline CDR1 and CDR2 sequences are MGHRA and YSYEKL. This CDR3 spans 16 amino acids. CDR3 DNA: TGCGCCAGCAGGTCTCTCGGGACAGGGGGCTACTATGGCTACACCTTC. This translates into CASRSLGTGGYYGYTF.

The CDR3 sequence: CAWRAGPPSEQYF. The CDR3, as DNA: TGTGCCTGGAGGGCAGGGCCCCCTTCCGAGCAGTACTTC. V gene TRBV30 combines with J gene TRBJ2-5; tentatively, D is TRBD1 (5 bases). The end of the DNA aligns better with TRBJ2-7, so the J call may be wrong. CDR1 is GTSNPN and CDR2 is SVGIG in the germline V gene (reference sequence). The CDR3 is made up of 13 amino acids.

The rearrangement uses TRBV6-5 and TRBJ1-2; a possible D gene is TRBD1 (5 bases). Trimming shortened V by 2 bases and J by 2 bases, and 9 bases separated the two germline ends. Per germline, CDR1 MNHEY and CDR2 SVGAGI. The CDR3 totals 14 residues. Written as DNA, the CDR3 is TGTGCCAGCAGTTACGGGGGGAGGAACTATGGCTACACCTTC. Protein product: CASSYGGRNYGYTF.